This TCR beta chain was sequenced for a study of blood T cell repertoires in COVID-19 (dated by TCRdb to between 2020 and 2021). A note on the overall study: Samples from collaborators originated in the United States, Italy and Spain and spanned both the acute and convalescent phases of COVID-19. The material from the prospective study consisted of cDNA or gDNA derived from T cells, B-cell-depleted T cells, or PBMCs. Subjects who had been exposed to COVID-19, were actively infected with it, or had recovered from it provided the deeply sampled blood TCRbeta repertoires that made up the dataset. A freely available public database, intended as a resource for researchers studying the immune response to SARS-CoV-2, is where the repertoires were released. The samples were drawn from two sources: the first 160 participants of the ongoing ImmuneRACE study, and approximately 1,300 subjects contributed by 6 global collaborators. Sample metadata almost always included a de-identified subject ID, COVID-19 status, age in years and sex. Where HLA class I and class II types were available, the types were taken from metadata supplied by the sample provider, not from assay-based typing. Study-wide findings and limitations: The quantity of clinical and demographic metadata differed by source and by participant and was supplied without curation.

Whole blood was collected in K2EDTA tubes by collaborating institutions according to the institutions' own protocols. For TCRbeta analysis, collaborator samples were shipped as frozen whole blood, as isolated PBMCs, or as DNA extracted from either sample type. This clone was detected only once. Its antigen specificity is not known. The input lacks base qualities; no much larger clone sits a single base away. TCRbeta CDR3 regions were amplified from genomic DNA by means of the immunoSEQ Assay, a bias-controlled multiplex PCR. Per the source publication's procedure: Within the assay, amplification of reference gene primers was used to estimate how many nucleated cells each sample contained. Sequence reads were collapsed and filtered to measure the absolute abundance of every unique TCRbeta CDR3 rearrangement. For each sample, productive Simpson clonality was calculated as the square root of Simpson's diversity index over productive rearrangements. In its TCRdb copy, this immuneACCESS table keeps in-frame sequences only and misses some clones. Where compared with another copy, unresolved V genes explain less than half of these, and the others have no known cause. V, J and clone size were drawn from that table, and D and trimming were deduced from the DNA. The sample profile shows 200,000 to 250,000 clones; 80% of them were found once. The ten largest make up roughly 12% of the sample.

After removal of 4 bases from V and 8 bases from J, the junction retains 14 bases not matched to a gene. The CDR3 runs 17 residues from the cysteine to the phenylalanine. CDR3 DNA is the only sequence kept; it has 51 bases, read in frame from the first base. Taken from the germline V gene, the CDR1 and CDR2 loops are SGHVS and FQNEAQ. The chain uses TRBV7-8 and TRBJ1-6; 7 central nucleotides agree with TRBD1. The receptor was derived from a human donor in a cohort sampled during active COVID-19. The sample taken for sequencing was peripheral blood. The sequenced DNA is TGTGCCAGCAGCTCATATTACGGGACAGAAAACGATTCACCCCTCCACTTT. It translates as CASSSYYGTENDSPLHF.